This entry features one T cell receptor beta chain sequence. Its antigen is as yet unknown. The V gene end was trimmed by 4 bases and the J gene end by 0 bases; junction bases not matched to a gene: 4. Looked up from germline, CDR1 is SGDLS and CDR2 is YYNGEE. CDR3 length: 15 amino acids. The entry originates in a study of CD8 T cell repertoires and HIV-1 epitope variants. Overall study results and limits: Of 9 or 10 antigen-specific beta clonotypes, five to seven appeared to cross-react with escape variants.

Data came from immunoSEQ multiplex PCR; TCRdb stores just in-frame clones and leaves some out. The sample lists 5,000 to 6,500 clones, about 66% occurring once. Material: cultured CD8+ T cells derived from PBMCs. This clonotype was obtained from a male donor with HIV. The chain joins TRBV9 to TRBJ1-3, with 7 bases identical to TRBD1. This CDR3 is CASSLQGGSGNTIYF. The CDR3 bases are TGTGCCAGCAGCCTCCAGGGGGGCTCTGGAAACACCATATATTTT.